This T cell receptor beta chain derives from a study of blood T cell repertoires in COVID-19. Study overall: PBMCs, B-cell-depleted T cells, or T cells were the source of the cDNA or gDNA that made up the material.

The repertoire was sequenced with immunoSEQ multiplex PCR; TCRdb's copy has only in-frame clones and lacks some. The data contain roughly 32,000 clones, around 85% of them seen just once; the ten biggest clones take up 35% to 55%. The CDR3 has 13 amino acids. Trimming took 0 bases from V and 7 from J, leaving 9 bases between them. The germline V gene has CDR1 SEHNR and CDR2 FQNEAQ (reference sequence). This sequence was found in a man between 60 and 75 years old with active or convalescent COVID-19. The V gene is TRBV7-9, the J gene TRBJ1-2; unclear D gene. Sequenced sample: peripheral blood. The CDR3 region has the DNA TGTGCCAGCAGCTTAGCGCCTCGAGGTGGCTACACCTTC. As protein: CASSLAPRGGYTF.